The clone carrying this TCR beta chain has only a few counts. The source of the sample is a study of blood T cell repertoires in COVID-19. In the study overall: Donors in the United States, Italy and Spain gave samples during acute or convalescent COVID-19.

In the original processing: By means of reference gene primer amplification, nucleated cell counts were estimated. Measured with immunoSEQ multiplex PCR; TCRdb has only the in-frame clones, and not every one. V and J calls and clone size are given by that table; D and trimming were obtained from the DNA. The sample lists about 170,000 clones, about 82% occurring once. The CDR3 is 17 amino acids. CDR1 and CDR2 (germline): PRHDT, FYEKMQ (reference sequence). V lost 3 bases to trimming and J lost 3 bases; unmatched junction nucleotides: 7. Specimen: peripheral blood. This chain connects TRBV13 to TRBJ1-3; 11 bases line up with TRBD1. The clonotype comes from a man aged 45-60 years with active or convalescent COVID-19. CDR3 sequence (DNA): TGTGCCAGCAGCTTCTTCGGACAGGGGGCGCGTGGAAACACCATATATTTT. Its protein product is CASSFFGQGARGNTIYF. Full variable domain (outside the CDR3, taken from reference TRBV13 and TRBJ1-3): AAGVIQSPRHLIKEKRETATLKCYPIPRHDTVYWYQQGPGQDPQFLISFYEKMQSDKGSIPDRFSAQQFSDYHSELNMSSLELGDSALYFCASSFFGQGARGNTIYFGEGSWLTVV.